Listed here are 27 T cell receptor beta chains from one sample, sequenced in a study of identical twins. TCRdb independently ran MiXCR on the 5' RACE reads; one entry per CDR3 protein. The profile covers 1.5 million to 2 million distinct CDR3 sequences, with under 35% appearing a single time and less than 0.35% taken by the ten largest. The specimen was cord blood. The receptors stem from a newborn girl in good health.

This chain uses TRBV20-1 with TRBJ2-2; tentatively, D is TRBD2 (6 bases). The V gene's germline CDR1 is DFQATT and CDR2 SNEGSKA (reference sequence). The CDR3 extends over 14 amino acids. Deletions cut 3 bases from V and 1 base from J, with 9 bases between. CDR3 protein: CSARGRGNTGELFF. CDR3 DNA sequence: TGCAGTGCTAGGGGGCGGGGGAACACCGGGGAGCTGTTTTTT.

The CDR3 is CASSELGYNQPQHF. In DNA form, the CDR3 reads TGTGCCAGCAGTGAATTGGGATATAATCAGCCCCAGCATTTT. The V call is TRBV6-1, the J call TRBJ1-5; no definite D call. Germline CDR1 reads MNHNS; CDR2 reads SASEGT. This CDR3 spans 14 amino acids. Trimming stripped 2 bases from V and 4 bases from J, with 9 bases between.

This clonotype was detected many times. An end of the junction differs from the germline gene, which may be a read error. The chain uses TRBV5-1 and TRBJ2-3; the D is unclear. CDR3 length: 15 residues. Germline V gene lookup returns CDR1 SGHRS and CDR2 YFSETQ. CDR3 in amino acids: CASSLVISSTDTQYF. CDR3 bases: TGTGCCAGCAGCTTAGTTATCTCTAGCACAGATACGCAGTATTTT.

The chain has TRBV12-3 or TRBV12-4 and TRBJ1-1; D is perhaps TRBD1 (5 bases). The CDR3 is 12 residues long. V lost 7 bases and J lost 7, with 13 bases in between. CDR3 amino acids: CASTQGVGEAFF. For the CDR3, the DNA is TGTGCCAGCACCCAGGGCGTGGGTGAAGCTTTCTTT.

This sequence joins TRBV28 and TRBJ2-5, with D tentatively TRBD2 (5 bases). There are 14 residues in the CDR3. Trimming took off 3 bases at V and 11 bases at J, with 19 bases between the two ends. Germline loops: CDR1 MDHEN, CDR2 SYDVKM. Written as DNA, the CDR3 is TGTGCCAGCAGTTTGTGGCAACTAGAGAGTGAGCAGTACTTC. Its protein is CASSLWQLESEQYF.

This chain links TRBV28 with TRBJ2-3; 12 bases align to TRBD2. The CDR3 runs to 18 residues. V trimming: 4 bases; J trimming: 0 bases; junction bases outside the gene matches: 8. Germline values: CDR1 MDHEN, CDR2 SYDVKM. The CDR3 DNA is TGTGCCAGCAGTTCGACTAGCGGGAGCCCCACTAGCACAGATACGCAGTATTTT. Translating it yields CASSSTSGSPTSTDTQYF.

This clonotype appeared many times. This rearrangement joins TRBV28 to TRBJ2-7; 9 bases line up with TRBD1. This CDR3 is built from 16 residues. The V gene's germline CDR1 is MDHEN and CDR2 SYDVKM. Trimming took 4 bases from V and 1 from J; bases not matched to a gene: 8. CDR3: CASSSPGQGGSYEQYF. CDR3 DNA: TGTGCCAGCAGTTCGCCGGGACAGGGTGGGTCCTACGAGCAGTACTTC.

The chain carries TRBV20-1 and TRBJ2-5, with 7 bases lining up with TRBD2. Germline trimming cut 4 bases from V and 4 bases from J; bases unmatched to any gene: 6. The CDR3 loop spans 13 amino acids. Looked up from germline, CDR1 is DFQATT and CDR2 is SNEGSKA (reference sequence). The CDR3 here is CSAIRTSAETQYF. The CDR3 DNA sequence: TGCAGTGCTATTAGGACTAGTGCAGAGACCCAGTACTTC.

This CDR3 reads CASSPLGKLNTEAFF. CDR3 nucleotides: TGCGCCAGCAGCCCATTGGGCAAATTGAACACTGAAGCTTTCTTT. The V call is TRBV4-1, the J call TRBJ1-1; D not certain. The V gene lost 4 bases and the J gene lost 0 bases, with 12 bases spanning the gap. The CDR3 consists of 15 residues. The germline gives CDR1 MGHRA, CDR2 YSYEKL.

This clonotype was seen a handful of times. The chain carries TRBV4-1 and TRBJ2-4; 14 bases are a match to TRBD2. Trimming removed 6 bases from V and 3 bases from J; junction bases left unmatched: 10. This CDR3 comprises 18 residues. From germline, CDR1 is MGHRA and CDR2 YSYEKL. The CDR3 here is CASSPGLAGGMGKNIQYF. CDR3 nucleotides: TGCGCCAGCAGTCCAGGACTAGCGGGGGGCATGGGCAAAAACATTCAGTACTTC.

This clonotype was detected a few times. CDR3 residues: CSAPTGSQETQYF. The DNA of the CDR3 is TGCAGTGCCCCAACCGGGAGCCAAGAGACCCAGTACTTC. The V and J genes are TRBV20-1 and TRBJ2-5; the D gene is possibly TRBD2 (6 bases). The V end was cut by 6 bases, the J end by 1 base, with 12 bases between. CDR3 length equals 13 residues. CDR1 is DFQATT, CDR2 SNEGSKA, per germline (reference sequence).

V usage is TRBV20-1 and J usage is TRBJ1-2; 7 bases line up with TRBD1. This CDR3 comprises 15 residues. Germline loops: CDR1 DFQATT, CDR2 SNEGSKA (reference sequence). Unmatched junction bases numbered 9, after V lost 5 bases and J lost 0 bases. The CDR3 nucleotides are TGCAGTGCTTCCGGGACAGACAGATCTAACTATGGCTACACCTTC. This translates into CSASGTDRSNYGYTF.

The chain's CDR3 is CSVAPRALWETQYF. In DNA, the CDR3 is TGCAGCGTCGCCCCGAGGGCCCTCTGGGAGACCCAGTACTTC. The rearrangement joins TRBV29-1 to TRBJ2-5; tentative D call: TRBD2 (5 bases). Germline V lookup: CDR1 SQVTM, CDR2 ANQGSEA. Trimming cost V 6 bases and J 5 bases, with 19 bases left between them. This CDR3 is built from 14 residues.

This clonotype was counted between two and nine times. The chain joins TRBV5-1 to TRBJ2-4, with 8 bases lining up with TRBD1. Germline loops: CDR1 SGHRS, CDR2 YFSETQ. The CDR3 is made up of 18 amino acids. V shed 4 bases, J shed 0 bases, and the junction held 12 bases outside the gene matches. Here the CDR3 reads CASSLRTGTPQAKNIQYF. The CDR3 bases are TGCGCCAGCAGCCTCCGGACAGGGACCCCCCAAGCCAAAAACATTCAGTACTTC. Drawing the rest from reference TRBV5-1 and TRBJ2-4, the complete variable domain is KAGVTQTPRYLIKTRGQQVTLSCSPISGHRSVSWYQQTPGQGLQFLFEYFSETQRNKGNFPGRFSGRQFSNSRSEMNVSTLELGDSALYLCASSLRTGTPQAKNIQYFGAGTRLSVL.

The chain joins TRBV19 to TRBJ1-1; D is undetermined. Germline V gene lookup returns CDR1 LNHDA and CDR2 SQIVND (reference sequence). The CDR3 runs 14 residues. V lost 6 bases to trimming and J lost 1 base, with 12 bases between them. DNA of the CDR3: TGTGCCAGTAGAACGGGCAGGCGGAACACTGAAGCTTTCTTT. The encoded protein is CASRTGRRNTEAFF.

The CDR3 reads CASSKTDGDDTEAFF. DNA for the CDR3: TGTGCCAGCAGCAAAACAGACGGGGACGACACTGAAGCTTTCTTT. The J gene is TRBJ1-1, the V gene TRBV21-1; the table assigns TRBD1, which was not confirmed against the DNA. TRBV21-1 is a pseudogene. The CDR3 covers 15 residues.

This clonotype was detected only a few times. The chain couples TRBV28 to TRBJ2-5; D is ambiguous. CDR3 length: 13 amino acids. V was cut by 4 bases and J by 1 base, with 7 bases left in between. Germline CDR1 and CDR2: MDHEN and SYDVKM. The CDR3, as DNA: TGTGCCAGCAGTTCGCAGTCCCAAGAGACCCAGTACTTC. Translation gives CASSSQSQETQYF.

The rearrangement joins TRBV6-5 to TRBJ2-5, with D possibly matching TRBD2 (6 bases). Germline V CDR1 and CDR2: MNHEY, SVGAGI. Between the trimmed V and J ends, which lost 2 bases and 2 bases, there was a span of 18 bases. CDR3 size: 17 residues. In DNA form, the CDR3 reads TGTGCCAGCAGTTACCTCCGGACGTTTGGGGGGCAAGAGACCCAGTACTTC. Encoded protein: CASSYLRTFGGQETQYF.

The CDR3 nucleotides read TGTGCCAGCGGACCGGGACGGTGGAATGAAAAACTGTTTTTT. Its translation is CASGPGRWNEKLFF. The rearrangement joins TRBV7-2 to TRBJ1-4; a possible D gene is TRBD1 (5 bases). This CDR3 spans 14 amino acids. From germline, CDR1 is SGHTA and CDR2 FQGNSA. The V and J ends lost 8 bases and 5 bases respectively, with 15 bases between them.

This clonotype was seen more than once but under ten times. The V call is TRBV6-6, the J call TRBJ2-7; D may correspond to TRBD1 or TRBD2 (5 bases each). Germline CDR1 is MNHNY and CDR2 is SVGAGI (reference sequence). The germline V and J ends were trimmed by 6 bases and 5 bases, with 14 bases remaining between them. CDR3 size: 13 residues. The CDR3 DNA follows: TGTGCCAGCAGCGGTAGGGACCGCGACGAGCAGTACTTC. Protein product: CASSGRDRDEQYF.

The chain has TRBV5-1 and TRBJ1-1; D gene uncertain. The germline V gene has CDR1 SGHRS and CDR2 YFSETQ. Trimming removed 3 bases at V and 0 bases at J, with 12 bases between. CDR3 length: 15 residues. The CDR3 loop is CASSSGEFMNTEAFF. The DNA for the CDR3 is TGCGCCAGCAGCTCCGGGGAGTTCATGAACACTGAAGCTTTCTTT.

This chain joins TRBV7-8 and TRBJ1-2, with a weak D call TRBD1 (6 bases). Deletions cut 4 bases from V and 4 bases from J, with 19 bases between. Looked up from germline, CDR1 is SGHVS and CDR2 is FQNEAQ. This CDR3 region has 16 residues. In DNA, the CDR3 is TGTGCCAGCAGCTATATCAGGGGAGGAGTGGGCTATGGCTACACCTTC. Translation: CASSYIRGGVGYGYTF.

In its sample, this clonotype was seen a few times. V and J are TRBV10-3 and TRBJ2-3, with D uncertain. From germline, CDR1 is ENHRY and CDR2 SYGVKD. Deletions cut 2 bases from V and 4 bases from J, with 4 bases between. This CDR3 is built from 12 residues. This CDR3 is CAISEAADTQYF. Here the CDR3 DNA reads TGTGCCATCAGTGAGGCGGCAGATACGCAGTATTTT.

The rearrangement uses TRBV28 and TRBJ1-2; 9 bases are a match to TRBD1. Germline values: CDR1 MDHEN, CDR2 SYDVKM. The CDR3 contains 14 residues. With 6 bases clipped from V and 5 bases from J, the junction kept 7 bases outside the gene matches. This CDR3 reads CASSRGQGRYGYTF. CDR3 in DNA: TGTGCCAGCAGCCGAGGACAGGGGAGATATGGCTACACCTTC.

In nucleotides, the CDR3 is TGCAGCGTTGTTTTGGGGTCCCTTAACTATGGCTACACCTTC. Its translation is CSVVLGSLNYGYTF. The V gene is TRBV29-1, the J gene TRBJ1-2; no clear D gene. This CDR3 has 14 residues. V was trimmed by 4 bases and J by 1 base, leaving 13 bases between them. Per germline, CDR1 SQVTM and CDR2 ANQGSEA.

This chain uses TRBV6-1 with TRBJ1-5; D possibly corresponds to TRBD1 (5 bases). Germline CDR1 reads MNHNS; CDR2 reads SASEGT. The ends were cut back, 2 bases at V and 0 bases at J, with 17 bases in the middle. The CDR3 has 18 amino acids. The CDR3 DNA reads as TGTGCCAGCAGTGAATGGTCGTTGGGGGGTGTTAGCAATCAGCCCCAGCATTTT. Translated: CASSEWSLGGVSNQPQHF.

This clonotype appeared many times. The rearrangement uses TRBV4-2 and TRBJ2-1; the D gene is possibly TRBD2 (5 bases). V shed 1 base and J shed 4 bases, with 11 bases lying between them. The CDR3 sequence is 15 residues long. Germline V gene lookup returns CDR1 LGHNA and CDR2 YNFKEQ. The CDR3 region is CASSQVLGGYNEQFF. CDR3 sequence (DNA): TGTGCCAGCAGCCAAGTTTTGGGCGGGTACAATGAGCAGTTCTTC.